This T cell receptor (beta chain) is from a study of T-cell reconstitution after alpha-beta-depleted transplantation in children. Study results and caveats: Reportedly, roughly two months post-transplant, alpha-beta T cells arose from several hundred expanded graft clones.

V dropped 6 bases and J dropped 1; count of bases not matched to a gene: 8. Germline CDR1 reads MNHNS; CDR2 reads SASEGT. The CDR3 length is 16 residues. Unique molecular identifiers were used to barcode this TCRbeta library. TCRdb called the PCR reads again in MiXCR, with one record for every CDR3 protein. The table lists 500,000 to 600,000 distinct CDR3 sequences, 27% of them singletons. A few counts support this clonotype. Its antigen is undetermined. The source was PBMCs, collected before TCRalphabeta/CD19-depleted stem cell transplant. The receptor was derived from a boy under two years old with Wiskott-Aldrich syndrome, due to receive a stem cell transplant. The chain has TRBV6-1 and TRBJ2-2; 7 nucleotides agree with TRBD2. CDR3 loop: CASRPQGGVNTGELFF. The CDR3 nucleotides read TGTGCCAGCAGGCCTCAGGGAGGGGTGAACACCGGGGAGCTGTTTTTT.